This T cell receptor beta chain was captured by sequencing in a study of OX40 agonist ivuxolimab in advanced cancers. Across the whole study: Given to patients was ivuxolimab, an agonistic anti-OX40 (CD134) antibody.

Study-wide results and limits: The work left the antigen specificity of expanded peripheral T cells undetermined. Averaging showed that CD8+ T cells had more expanded clones than CD4+ did.

Germline V gives CDR1 KGHSH, CDR2 LQKENI. Trimming stripped 6 bases from V and 6 bases from J, with 15 bases between. There are 13 residues in the CDR3. TCRdb's table, derived via immunoSEQ multiplex PCR, lists solely in-frame clones and lacks some. The data show about 71,000 clones, about 89% seen once. About this clone: The antigen is undetermined.

The study sampled blood at baseline, cycle 4 day 1, and cycle 7 day 1. V gene TRBV18 combines with J gene TRBJ2-7; maybe TRBD1 (5 bases). The TCR sequence derives from an adult with an advanced solid tumor such as melanoma, head and neck, liver or kidney cancer. The sequencing here drew on CD4+ or CD8+ T cells sorted from blood, taken in a trial of the OX40 agonist ivuxolimab. The DNA for the CDR3 is TGTGCCAGCTCGCAGGGCACCCCACCCGAGCAGTACTTC. Its translation is CASSQGTPPEQYF.